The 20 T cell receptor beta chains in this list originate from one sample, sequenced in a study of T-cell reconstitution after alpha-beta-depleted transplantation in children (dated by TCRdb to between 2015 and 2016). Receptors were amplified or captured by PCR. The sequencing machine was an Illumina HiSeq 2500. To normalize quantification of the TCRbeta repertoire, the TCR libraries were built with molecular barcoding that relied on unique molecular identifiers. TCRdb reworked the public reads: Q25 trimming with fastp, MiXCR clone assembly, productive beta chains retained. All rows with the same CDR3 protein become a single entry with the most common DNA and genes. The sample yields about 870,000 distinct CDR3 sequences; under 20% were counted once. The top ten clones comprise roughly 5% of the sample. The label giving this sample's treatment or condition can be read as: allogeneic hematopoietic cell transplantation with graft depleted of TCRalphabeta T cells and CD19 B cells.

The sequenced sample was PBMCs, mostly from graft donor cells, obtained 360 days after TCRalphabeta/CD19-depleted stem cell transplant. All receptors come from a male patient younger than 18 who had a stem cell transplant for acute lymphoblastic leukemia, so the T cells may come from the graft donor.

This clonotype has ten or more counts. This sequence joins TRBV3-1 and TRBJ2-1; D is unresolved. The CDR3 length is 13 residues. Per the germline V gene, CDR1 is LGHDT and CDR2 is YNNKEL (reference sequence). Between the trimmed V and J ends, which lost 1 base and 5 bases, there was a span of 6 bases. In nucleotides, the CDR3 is TGTGCCAGCAGCCAAGTATGGAACAATGAGCAGTTCTTC. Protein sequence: CASSQVWNNEQFF.

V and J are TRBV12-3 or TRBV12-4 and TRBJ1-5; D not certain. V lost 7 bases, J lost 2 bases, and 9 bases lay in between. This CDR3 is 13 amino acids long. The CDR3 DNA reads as TGTGCCAGCAACCTCATGGGCAATCAGCCCCAGCATTTT. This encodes CASNLMGNQPQHF.

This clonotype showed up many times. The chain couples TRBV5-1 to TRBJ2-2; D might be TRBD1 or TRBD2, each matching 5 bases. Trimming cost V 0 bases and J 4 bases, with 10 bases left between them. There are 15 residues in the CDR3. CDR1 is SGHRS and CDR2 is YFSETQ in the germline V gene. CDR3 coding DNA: TGCGCCAGCAGCTTGGCACGGGGCGGCACCGGGGAGCTGTTTTTT. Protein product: CASSLARGGTGELFF. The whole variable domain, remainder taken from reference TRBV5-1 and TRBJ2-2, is KAGVTQTPRYLIKTRGQQVTLSCSPISGHRSVSWYQQTPGQGLQFLFEYFSETQRNKGNFPGRFSGRQFSNSRSEMNVSTLELGDSALYLCASSLARGGTGELFFGEGSRLTVL.

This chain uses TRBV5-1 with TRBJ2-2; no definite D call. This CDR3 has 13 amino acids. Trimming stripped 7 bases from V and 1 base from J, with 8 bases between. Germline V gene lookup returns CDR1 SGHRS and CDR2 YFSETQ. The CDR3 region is CASVARNTGELFF. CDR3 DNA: TGCGCCAGCGTGGCGAGGAACACCGGGGAGCTGTTTTTT.

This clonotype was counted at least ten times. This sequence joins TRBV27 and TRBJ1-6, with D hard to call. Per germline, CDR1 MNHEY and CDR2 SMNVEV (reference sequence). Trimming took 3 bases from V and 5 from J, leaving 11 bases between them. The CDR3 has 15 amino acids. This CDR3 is CASSFNQYNNSPLHF. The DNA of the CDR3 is TGTGCCAGCAGTTTCAACCAATATAATAATTCACCCCTCCACTTT.

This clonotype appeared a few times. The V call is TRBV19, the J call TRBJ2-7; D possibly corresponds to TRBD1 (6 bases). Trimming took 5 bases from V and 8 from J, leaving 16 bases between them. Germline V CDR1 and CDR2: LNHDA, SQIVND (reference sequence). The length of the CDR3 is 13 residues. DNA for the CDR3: TGTGCCAGTAGTGTAGGACAGTCTGTGAAGCAGTACTTC. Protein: CASSVGQSVKQYF.

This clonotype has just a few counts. CDR3 sequence: CASSVFRDRGYEAFF. CDR3 DNA sequence: TGTGCCAGCAGCGTGTTCCGGGACAGGGGCTATGAAGCTTTCTTT. The chain carries TRBV7-9 and TRBJ1-1; the match to TRBD1 covers 10 bases. Germline assignment: CDR1 SEHNR and CDR2 FQNEAQ (reference sequence). The J segment lost 7 bases and the V segment lost 5 bases, leaving 10 bases of the junction unmatched. CDR3 length: 15 residues.

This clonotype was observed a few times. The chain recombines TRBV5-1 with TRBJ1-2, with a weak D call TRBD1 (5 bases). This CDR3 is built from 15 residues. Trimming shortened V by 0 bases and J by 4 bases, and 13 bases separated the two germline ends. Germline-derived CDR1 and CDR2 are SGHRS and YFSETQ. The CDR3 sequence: CASSLVGGVSYGYTF. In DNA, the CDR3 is TGCGCCAGCAGCTTGGTCGGGGGGGTTAGCTATGGCTACACCTTC.

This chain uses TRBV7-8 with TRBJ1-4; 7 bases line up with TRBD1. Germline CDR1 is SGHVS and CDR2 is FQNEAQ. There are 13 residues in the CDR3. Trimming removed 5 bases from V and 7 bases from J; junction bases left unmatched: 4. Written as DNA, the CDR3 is TGTGCCAGCAGCCTCGACAGGGTTGAAAAACTGTTTTTT. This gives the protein CASSLDRVEKLFF.

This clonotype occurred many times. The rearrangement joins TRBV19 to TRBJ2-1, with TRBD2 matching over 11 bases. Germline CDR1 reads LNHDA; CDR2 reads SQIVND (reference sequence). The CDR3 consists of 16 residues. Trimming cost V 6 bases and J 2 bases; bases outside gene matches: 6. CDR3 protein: CASSPGSGRAYNEQFF. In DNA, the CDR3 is TGTGCCAGTAGCCCAGGTAGCGGGAGGGCCTACAATGAGCAGTTCTTC.

CDR3 sequence (DNA): TGTGCCAGCTCACGGGAGGGGAACACTGAAGCTTTCTTT. Translated, it gives CASSREGNTEAFF. V and J are TRBV18 and TRBJ1-1; D not certain. The V gene lost 4 bases and the J gene lost 1 base, with 7 bases spanning the gap. Per the germline V gene, CDR1 is KGHSH and CDR2 is LQKENI. CDR3 size: 13 residues.

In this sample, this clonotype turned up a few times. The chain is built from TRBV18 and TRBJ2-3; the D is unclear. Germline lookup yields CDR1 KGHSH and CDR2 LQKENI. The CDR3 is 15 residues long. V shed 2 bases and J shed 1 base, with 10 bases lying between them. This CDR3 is CASSPGQTGTDTQYF. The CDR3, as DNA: TGTGCCAGCTCACCAGGGCAGACTGGCACAGATACGCAGTATTTT. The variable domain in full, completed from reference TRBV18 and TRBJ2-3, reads NAGVMQNPRHLVRRRGQEARLRCSPMKGHSHVYWYRQLPEEGLKFMVYLQKENIIDESGMPKERFSAEFPKEGPSILRIQQVVRGDSAAYFCASSPGQTGTDTQYFGPGTRLTVL.

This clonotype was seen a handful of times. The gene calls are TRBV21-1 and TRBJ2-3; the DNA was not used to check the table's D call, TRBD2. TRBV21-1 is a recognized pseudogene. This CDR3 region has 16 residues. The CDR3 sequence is CASIGLAGASTDTQYF. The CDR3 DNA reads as TGTGCCAGCATCGGACTAGCGGGAGCCAGCACAGATACGCAGTATTTT.

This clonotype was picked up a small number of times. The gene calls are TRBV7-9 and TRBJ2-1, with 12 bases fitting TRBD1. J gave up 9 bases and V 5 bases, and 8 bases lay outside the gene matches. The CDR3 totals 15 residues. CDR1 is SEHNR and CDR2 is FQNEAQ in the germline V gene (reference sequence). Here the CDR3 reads CASSVPGQGAAEQFF. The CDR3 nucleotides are TGTGCCAGCAGCGTTCCGGGACAGGGGGCGGCTGAGCAGTTCTTC.

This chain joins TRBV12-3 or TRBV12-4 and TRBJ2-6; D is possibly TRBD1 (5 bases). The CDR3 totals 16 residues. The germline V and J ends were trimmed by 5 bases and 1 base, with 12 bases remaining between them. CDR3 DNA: TGTGCCAGCAGTCCTCCCCCAGGGTCTGGGGCCAACGTCCTGACTTTC. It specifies CASSPPPGSGANVLTF.

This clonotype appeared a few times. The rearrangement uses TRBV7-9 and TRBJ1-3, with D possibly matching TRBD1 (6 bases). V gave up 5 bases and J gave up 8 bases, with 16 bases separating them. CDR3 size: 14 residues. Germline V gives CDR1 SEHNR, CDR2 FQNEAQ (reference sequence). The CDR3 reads CASSRPQGGDTIYF. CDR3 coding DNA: TGTGCCAGCAGCCGACCACAGGGCGGGGACACCATATATTTT. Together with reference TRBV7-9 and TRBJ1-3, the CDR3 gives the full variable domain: DTGVSQNPRHKITKRGQNVTFRCDPISEHNRLYWYRQTLGQGPEFLTYFQNEAQLEKSRLLSDRFSAERPKGSFSTLEIQRTEQGDSAMYLCASSRPQGGDTIYFGEGSWLTVV.

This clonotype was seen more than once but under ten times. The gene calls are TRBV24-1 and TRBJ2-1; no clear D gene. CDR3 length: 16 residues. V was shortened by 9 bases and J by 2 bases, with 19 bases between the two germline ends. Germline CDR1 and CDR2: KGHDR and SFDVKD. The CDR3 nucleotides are TGTGCCACCTATTCAGGTCGCCCGAAGGCCTACAATGAGCAGTTCTTC. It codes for CATYSGRPKAYNEQFF.

The CDR3 nucleotides are TGTGCCAGCAGTTTAGCGTTACCGGGTAGGGGCTACACCTTC. Translated: CASSLALPGRGYTF. The rearrangement links TRBV12-3 or TRBV12-4 to TRBJ1-2; no firm D call. The V gene lost 0 bases and the J gene lost 8 bases, with 13 bases spanning the gap. CDR3 length: 14 residues.

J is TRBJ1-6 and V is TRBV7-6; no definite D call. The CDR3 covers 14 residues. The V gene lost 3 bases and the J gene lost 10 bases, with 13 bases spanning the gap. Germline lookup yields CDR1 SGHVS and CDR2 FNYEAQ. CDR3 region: CASSLVEGKSPLHF. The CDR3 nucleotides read TGTGCCAGCAGCTTGGTGGAAGGCAAATCACCCCTCCACTTT. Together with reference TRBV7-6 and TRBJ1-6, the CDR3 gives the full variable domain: GAGVSQSPRYKVTKRGQDVALRCDPISGHVSLYWYRQALGQGPEFLTYFNYEAQQDKSGLPNDRFSAERPEGSISTLTIQRTEQRDSAMYRCASSLVEGKSPLHFGNGTRLTVT.

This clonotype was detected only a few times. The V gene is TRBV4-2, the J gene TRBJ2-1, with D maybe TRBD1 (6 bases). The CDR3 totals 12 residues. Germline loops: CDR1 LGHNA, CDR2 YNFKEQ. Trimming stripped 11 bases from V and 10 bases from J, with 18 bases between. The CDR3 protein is CACAYGGEEQFF. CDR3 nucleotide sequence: TGTGCCTGTGCGTATGGGGGCGAAGAGCAGTTCTTC.